The rows below give T cell receptor beta chains drawn from one sample of a study of shared clonotypes between healthy human individuals. Using immunoSEQ multiplex PCR, the repertoire was profiled, and TCRdb retains in-frame clones only, with some absent. The sample records about 2,100,000 clones, more than 85% being singletons. What was sequenced was naive CD8+ T cells from PBMCs. These receptors all stem from a man in his late teens or twenties in good health. Some clones in this sample may be carry-over from other donors' samples. CDR3s include the opening cysteine and the closing phenylalanine or tryptophan.

TRBJ2-7,TRBV4-3,CASSQEYPGGYEQYF
TRBJ1-1,TRBV6-5,CASSRTGTMNTEAFF
TRBJ2-7,TRBV11-2,CASSLGLVEQYF
TRBJ2-3,TRBV27,CASSKGRYSTDTQYF
TRBJ2-7,TRBV14,CASSQEQGLYEQYF
TRBJ1-1,TRBV6-6,CASSYVSNTEAFF
TRBJ1-2,TRBV28,CASRGLNRDGANYGYTF
TRBJ2-7,TRBV7-9,CASSLAGGPTNEQYF
TRBJ1-1,TRBV10-3,CATRALPDGTEAFF
TRBJ1-1,TRBV5-5,CASSSSPGNGEAFF
TRBJ2-3,TRBV27,CASSIRGSPDTQYF
TRBJ1-4,TRBV7-9,CASSLYDTTNEKLFF
TRBJ2-7,TRBV5-1,CASSFQGYEQYF
TRBJ2-7,TRBV18,CASSPEKGVGAEQYF
TRBJ1-4,TRBV6-5,CASSGGGRGEKLFF
TRBJ2-3,TRBV9,CASSPGLAAKADTQYF
TRBJ2-1,TRBV28,CASSFRDPTFNYNEQFF
TRBJ2-7,TRBV15,CATSREDSSYEQYF
TRBJ1-4,TRBV19,CASRRTGAGWGEKLFF
TRBJ1-5,TRBV28,CASSYRTGAAPKNQPQHF
TRBJ2-3,TRBV18,CASSPPGAGSHTQYF
TRBJ2-1,TRBV5-1,CASSLAFGRSSYNEQFF
TRBJ2-5,TRBV7-3,CASSATGWSETQYF
TRBJ2-3,TRBV25-1,CASSEFRASSTDTQYF
TRBJ2-7,TRBV7-9,CASSLDEDYEQYF
TRBJ2-7,TRBV5-6,CASSQGTRGEQYF
TRBJ1-1,TRBV27,CASSPRISNTEAFF
TRBJ2-7,TRBV4-1,CASSQEPRQFYEQYF
TRBJ1-1,TRBV4-3,CASSPGQYTEAFF
TRBJ2-2,TRBV4-2,CASSRGAVKRELFF
TRBJ1-1,TRBV28,CASSPILGLTRVNTEAFF
TRBJ2-1,TRBV4-1,CASSYAGAGEQFF
TRBJ2-5,TRBV11-2,CASKGSRETQYF
TRBJ1-2,TRBV6-6,CASSYLAAQGYGYTF
TRBJ1-1,TRBV25-1,CASSDQGIMNTEAFF
TRBJ2-7,TRBV19,CASSMGGTLRSYEQYF
TRBJ2-1,TRBV4-3,CASSQGRSSYNEQFF
TRBJ2-3,TRBV5-1,CASSFWGISDTQYF
TRBJ2-7,TRBV28,CASRRGYEQYF
TRBJ1-2,TRBV5-4,CASTRGTGGARGYGYTF
TRBJ2-4,TRBV7-9,CASSSTAQGWNIQYF
TRBJ2-2,TRBV7-9,CASSPRGGNQAGELFF